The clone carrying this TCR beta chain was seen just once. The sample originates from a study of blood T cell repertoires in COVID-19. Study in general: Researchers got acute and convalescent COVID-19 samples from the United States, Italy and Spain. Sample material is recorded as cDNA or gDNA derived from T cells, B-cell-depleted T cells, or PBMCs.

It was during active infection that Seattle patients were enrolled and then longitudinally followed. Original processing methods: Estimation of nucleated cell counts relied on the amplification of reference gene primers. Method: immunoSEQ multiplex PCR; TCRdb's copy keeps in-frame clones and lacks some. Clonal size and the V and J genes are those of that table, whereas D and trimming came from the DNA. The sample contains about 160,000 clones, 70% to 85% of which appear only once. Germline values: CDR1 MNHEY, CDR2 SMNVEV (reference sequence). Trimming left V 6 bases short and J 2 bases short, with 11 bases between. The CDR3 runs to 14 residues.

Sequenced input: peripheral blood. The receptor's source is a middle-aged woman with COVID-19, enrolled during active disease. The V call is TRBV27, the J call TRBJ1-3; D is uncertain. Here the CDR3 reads CASSQEGAGNTIYF. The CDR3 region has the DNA TGTGCCAGCAGCCAGGAGGGAGCTGGAAACACCATATATTTT.